The rows below give T cell receptor beta chains drawn from one sample of a study of regulatory T cells in long-lasting Graves disease. Each CDR3 protein is one row after TCRdb ran MiXCR on the multiplex PCR reads. Seen here are hundreds of thousands of distinct CDR3 sequences, less than 15% observed once, and the top ten hold roughly a tenth. The sample also formed part of further work on T cells in Graves' hyperthyroidism and ophthalmopathy.

The material sequenced was peripheral blood mononuclear cells (PBMCs), taken at new diagnosis, from a patient treated with antithyroid drugs. The receptor set was obtained from a man younger than 40 with Graves disease. The CDR3 runs from the conserved cysteine through the conserved F or W. Each record gives: clone size, V gene, J gene, D gene, CDR3 protein, CDR3 DNA. The D gene is left open where the match is weak. Rows may omit the clone size; those that give it use once, few, many or a size class.

many	TRBV2	TRBJ2-2	.	CASTITGELFF	TGTGCCAGCACCATCACCGGGGAGCTGTTTTTT
few	TRBV7-2	TRBJ1-3	TRBD1	CASSRTGDTIYF	TGTGCCAGCAGCAGGACAGGGGACACCATATATTTT
few	TRBV27	TRBJ2-5	TRBD1	CASSPDRGPPGETQYF	TGTGCCAGCAGTCCTGACAGGGGGCCGCCCGGGGAGACCCAGTACTTC
.	TRBV12-3/TRBV12-4	TRBJ2-1	TRBD2	CAGSSTGTSGSNEQFF	TGTGCCGGCAGTTCTACCGGGACTAGCGGGAGCAATGAGCAGTTCTTC
many	TRBV15	TRBJ1-1	.	CATSPTRWAEAFF	TGTGCCACCAGCCCAACCCGATGGGCTGAAGCTTTCTTT
few	TRBV24-1	TRBJ2-2	TRBD1	CATTRDSDTGELFF	TGTGCCACCACCAGGGACAGTGACACCGGGGAGCTGTTTTTT
many	TRBV12-3/TRBV12-4	TRBJ2-7	.	CASTSTGSHSYEQYF	TGTGCCAGCACCTCGACAGGATCTCACTCCTACGAGCAGTACTTC
many	TRBV5-1	TRBJ2-1	TRBD2	CASSSTSGRVHEQFF	TGCGCCAGCAGCTCGACTAGCGGGAGGGTACATGAGCAGTTCTTC
few	TRBV15	TRBJ1-4	TRBD1	CATSLHQGTGGEKLFF	TGTGCCACCAGCCTTCACCAGGGGACAGGGGGTGAAAAACTGTTTTTT
many	TRBV5-1	TRBJ2-5	TRBD2	CASSFPSGRQETQYF	TGCGCCAGCAGCTTCCCCAGCGGGAGGCAGGAGACCCAGTACTTC
.	TRBV9	TRBJ2-1	TRBD2	CASSVAPLAGINEQFF	TGTGCCAGCAGCGTAGCACCACTAGCGGGGATCAATGAGCAGTTCTTC
many	TRBV7-9	TRBJ1-5	.	CASSLGGAQPQHF	TGTGCCAGCAGCTTAGGGGGGGCACAGCCCCAGCATTTT
many	TRBV20-1	TRBJ2-7	TRBD2	CSASGPGLAAYEQYF	TGCAGTGCTAGCGGCCCCGGGCTAGCGGCTTACGAGCAGTACTTC
many	TRBV12-3/TRBV12-4	TRBJ2-3	TRBD2	CASSPNSGRIDTQYF	TGTGCCAGCAGCCCCAATAGCGGGAGGATCGATACGCAGTATTTT
few	TRBV20-1	TRBJ2-1	.	CSAGGNFYNEQFF	TGCAGTGCCGGAGGGAACTTCTACAATGAGCAGTTCTTC
many	TRBV24-1	TRBJ1-5	.	CATSDLNRESGQPQHF	TGTGCCACCAGTGATTTGAACAGGGAGTCGGGGCAGCCCCAGCATTTT
few	TRBV24-1	TRBJ2-3	TRBD2	CATSDLLAGNTDTQYF	TGTGCCACCAGTGATTTGTTAGCGGGGAACACAGATACGCAGTATTTT
many	TRBV11-2	TRBJ2-1	TRBD2	CASRRTSGRGNEQFF	TGTGCCAGCAGGCGGACTAGCGGGAGAGGAAATGAGCAGTTCTTC
few	TRBV6-1	TRBJ2-1	.	CASRRDDHNEQFF	TGTGCCAGCAGGCGGGATGACCACAATGAGCAGTTCTTC
.	TRBV20-1	TRBJ2-1	TRBD2	CSARAFSGGGRNEQFF	TGCAGTGCTAGAGCCTTTTCTGGGGGAGGGCGGAATGAGCAGTTCTTC
once	TRBV4-1	TRBJ2-2	.	CASSQETRESGELFF	TGCGCCAGCAGCCAAGAGACCCGGGAGAGCGGGGAGCTGTTTTTT
many	TRBV28	TRBJ2-2	.	CAIPRGDTGELFF	TGTGCCATCCCGAGGGGGGACACCGGGGAGCTGTTTTTT
many	TRBV6-2/TRBV6-3	TRBJ2-5	.	CASGFDHQETQYF	TGTGCCAGCGGGTTCGACCACCAAGAGACCCAGTACTTC
.	TRBV29-1	TRBJ1-2	.	CSVGTGPNYGYAF	TGCAGCGTCGGGACGGGTCCTAACTATGGCTACGCCTTC
few	TRBV6-2/TRBV6-3	TRBJ1-2	.	CASSESGDGYGYTF	TGTGCCAGCAGTGAGAGTGGAGACGGTTATGGCTACACCTTC
few	TRBV4-1	TRBJ2-1	TRBD1	CASSQDGPGQWTYNEQFF	TGCGCCAGCAGCCAAGATGGGCCGGGACAGTGGACTTACAATGAGCAGTTCTTC
many	TRBV12-3/TRBV12-4	TRBJ2-3	.	CASSFEGSIQYF	TGTGCCAGCAGTTTCGAAGGATCCATCCAGTATTTT
many	TRBV9	TRBJ1-2	.	CASSVSWDGYTF	TGTGCCAGCAGCGTATCCTGGGATGGCTACACCTTC
many	TRBV20-1	TRBJ2-1	TRBD1	CSAPSWTGGSEQFF	TGCAGTGCTCCGTCATGGACAGGGGGCAGTGAGCAGTTCTTC